Given below is one TCR beta chain in context. Antigen unknown. Together with a sample-barcoded 5' primer, a J-beta primer mix was included in a second PCR lasting roughly 6 to 12 cycles. Each CDR3 protein gets one entry after TCRdb re-called the 5' RACE reads with MiXCR. This table holds about 780,000 distinct CDR3 sequences, 25% to 30% found once. Trimming stripped 3 bases from V and 0 bases from J, with 10 bases between. CDR1 and CDR2 (germline): SGHTA, FQGNSA. CDR3 length: 15 amino acids. The data belong to a study of blood T cells in healthy people across ages. Study results and caveats: A greater number of naive CD4+ cells and higher diversity distinguished long-lived donors from aged donors.

This same sample was also part of a study on T cells of mothers and their children. That report notes: All donors were healthy and Caucasian; they were a few mothers and their six children. Overlap in related mother-child pairs always slightly exceeded unrelated pairs, never significantly. Detection of persistent microchimeric T cell clones did not occur.

This TCR was recovered from a boy between 10 and 17 years old in good health. The V call is TRBV7-2, the J call TRBJ2-3; D assignment may be TRBD1 or TRBD2 (5 bases each). Source material: blood. The CDR3 protein is CASSFPRGSTDTQYF. The CDR3 coding sequence is TGTGCCAGCAGCTTCCCCCGGGGCAGCACAGATACGCAGTATTTT.